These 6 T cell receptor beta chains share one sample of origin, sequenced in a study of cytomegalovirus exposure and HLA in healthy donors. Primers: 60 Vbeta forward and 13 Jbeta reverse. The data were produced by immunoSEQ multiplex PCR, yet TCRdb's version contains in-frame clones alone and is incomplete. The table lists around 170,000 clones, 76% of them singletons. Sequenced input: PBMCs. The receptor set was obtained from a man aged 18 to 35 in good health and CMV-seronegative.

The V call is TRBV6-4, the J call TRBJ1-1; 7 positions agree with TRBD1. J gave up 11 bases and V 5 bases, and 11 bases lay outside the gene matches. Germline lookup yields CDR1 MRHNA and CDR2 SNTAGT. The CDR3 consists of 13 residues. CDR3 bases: TGTGCCAGCAGTCCGGGTGCGGGACAGAGGGCTTTCTTT. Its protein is CASSPGAGQRAFF.

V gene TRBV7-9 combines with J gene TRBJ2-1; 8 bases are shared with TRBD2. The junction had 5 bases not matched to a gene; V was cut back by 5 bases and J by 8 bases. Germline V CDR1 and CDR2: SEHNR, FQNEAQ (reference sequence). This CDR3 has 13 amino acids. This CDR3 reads CASSPGGADEQFF. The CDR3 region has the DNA TGTGCCAGCAGCCCCGGGGGGGCCGATGAGCAGTTCTTC.

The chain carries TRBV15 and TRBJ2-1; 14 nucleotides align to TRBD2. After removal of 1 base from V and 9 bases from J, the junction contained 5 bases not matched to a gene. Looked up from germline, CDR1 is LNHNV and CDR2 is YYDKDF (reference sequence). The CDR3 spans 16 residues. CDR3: CATSRGLAGGRGEQFF. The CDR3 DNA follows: TGTGCCACCAGCAGAGGACTAGCGGGGGGGCGGGGTGAGCAGTTCTTC.

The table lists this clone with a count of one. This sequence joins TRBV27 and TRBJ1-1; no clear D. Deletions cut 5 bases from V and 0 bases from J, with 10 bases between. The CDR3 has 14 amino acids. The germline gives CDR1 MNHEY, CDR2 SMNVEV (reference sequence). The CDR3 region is CASSASQLNTEAFF. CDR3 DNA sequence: TGTGCCAGCAGTGCATCCCAGTTGAACACTGAAGCTTTCTTT.

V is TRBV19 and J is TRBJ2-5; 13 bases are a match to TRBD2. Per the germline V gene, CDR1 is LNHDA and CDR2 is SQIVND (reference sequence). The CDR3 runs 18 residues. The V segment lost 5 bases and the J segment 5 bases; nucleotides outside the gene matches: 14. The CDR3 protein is CASSAILAGGPSEETQYF. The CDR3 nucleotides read TGTGCCAGTAGTGCCATACTAGCGGGAGGGCCCTCGGAGGAGACCCAGTACTTC.

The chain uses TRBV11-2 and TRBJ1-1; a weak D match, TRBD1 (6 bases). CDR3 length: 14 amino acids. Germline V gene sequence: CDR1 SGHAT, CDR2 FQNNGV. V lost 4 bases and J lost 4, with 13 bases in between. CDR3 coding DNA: TGTGCCAGCAGCTCCACCACAGGGTCCACTGAAGCTTTCTTT. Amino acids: CASSSTTGSTEAFF.